Listed here are 5 T cell receptor beta chains from one sample, sequenced in a study of T cells after somatic rescue of genetic block. Method: immunoSEQ multiplex PCR; TCRdb's copy keeps in-frame clones and lacks some. The data contain around 67,000 clones, 90% to 95% of them singletons. Sequencing was performed on peripheral blood mononuclear cells (PBMCs). Receptors were obtained from a man in his forties.

This chain uses TRBV6-1 with TRBJ2-1; TRBD1 aligns across 8 bases. The V segment lost 6 bases and the J segment 9 bases; nucleotides outside the gene matches: 4. CDR3 length: 12 residues. The germline V gene has CDR1 MNHNS and CDR2 SASEGT. As DNA, the CDR3 is TGTGCCAGCAGCCCAGGGGGCCTTGAGCAGTTCTTC. Translated, it gives CASSPGGLEQFF.

V gene TRBV7-9 combines with J gene TRBJ2-7; no clear D. The V end was cut by 3 bases, the J end by 3 bases, with 3 bases between. Germline V lookup: CDR1 SEHNR, CDR2 FQNEAQ (reference sequence). The CDR3 spans 11 residues. The CDR3 nucleotides read TGTGCCAGCAGCTTTAACTACGAGCAGTACTTC. It is translated as CASSFNYEQYF.

The gene calls are TRBV10-3 and TRBJ2-7, with 7 bases identical to TRBD1. The germline CDR1 and CDR2 sequences are ENHRY and SYGVKD. The CDR3 loop spans 13 amino acids. With 10 bases clipped from V and 1 base from J, the junction kept 7 bases outside the gene matches. The CDR3 is CATFKGQSYEQYF. The CDR3 DNA reads as TGTGCCACCTTTAAGGGACAGTCCTACGAGCAGTACTTC.

This chain connects TRBV10-3 to TRBJ2-7; D may be TRBD2 (5 bases). V shed 0 bases and J shed 10 bases, with 16 bases lying between them. Germline lookup yields CDR1 ENHRY and CDR2 SYGVKD. The CDR3 length is 14 residues. The CDR3 bases are TGTGCCATCAGTGAGTCGACTCGGCGGGCCAAACAGTACTTC. It encodes CAISESTRRAKQYF.

This clone has only one observation. The V and J genes are TRBV11-2 and TRBJ2-1; unclear D gene. CDR3 size: 12 residues. The V gene lost 5 bases and the J gene lost 8 bases, with 10 bases spanning the gap. The V gene's germline CDR1 is SGHAT and CDR2 FQNNGV. CDR3 sequence: CASSPDGYEQFF. CDR3 nucleotide sequence: TGTGCCAGCAGCCCAGATGGGTATGAGCAGTTCTTC.